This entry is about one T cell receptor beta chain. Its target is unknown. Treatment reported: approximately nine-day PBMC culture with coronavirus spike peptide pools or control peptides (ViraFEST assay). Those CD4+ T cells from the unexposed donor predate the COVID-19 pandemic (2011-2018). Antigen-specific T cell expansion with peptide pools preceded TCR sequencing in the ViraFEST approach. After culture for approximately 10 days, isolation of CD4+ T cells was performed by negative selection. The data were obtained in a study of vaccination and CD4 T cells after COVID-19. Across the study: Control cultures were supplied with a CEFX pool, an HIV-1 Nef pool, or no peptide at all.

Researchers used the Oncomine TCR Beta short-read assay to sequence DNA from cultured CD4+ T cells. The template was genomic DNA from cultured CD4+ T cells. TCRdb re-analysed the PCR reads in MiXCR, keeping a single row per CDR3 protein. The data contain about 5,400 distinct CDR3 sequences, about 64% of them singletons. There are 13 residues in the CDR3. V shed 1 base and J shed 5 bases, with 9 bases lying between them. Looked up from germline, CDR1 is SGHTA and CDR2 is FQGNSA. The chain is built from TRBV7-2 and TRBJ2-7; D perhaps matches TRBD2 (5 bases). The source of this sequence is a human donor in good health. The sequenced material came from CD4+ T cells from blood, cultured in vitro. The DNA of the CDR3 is TGTGCCAGCAGCTTAGTTATGCGGGACGAGCAGTACTTC. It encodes CASSLVMRDEQYF.